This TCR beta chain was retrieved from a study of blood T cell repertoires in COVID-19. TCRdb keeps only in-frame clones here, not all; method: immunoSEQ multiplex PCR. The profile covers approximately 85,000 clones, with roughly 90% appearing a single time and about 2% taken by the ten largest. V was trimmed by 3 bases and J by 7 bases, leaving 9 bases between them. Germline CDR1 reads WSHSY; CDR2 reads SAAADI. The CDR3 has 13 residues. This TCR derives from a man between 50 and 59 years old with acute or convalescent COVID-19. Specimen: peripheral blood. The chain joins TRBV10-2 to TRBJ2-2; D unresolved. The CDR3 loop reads CASSEGGGGELFF. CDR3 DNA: TGCGCCAGCAGTGAAGGCGGTGGCGGGGAGCTGTTTTTT.